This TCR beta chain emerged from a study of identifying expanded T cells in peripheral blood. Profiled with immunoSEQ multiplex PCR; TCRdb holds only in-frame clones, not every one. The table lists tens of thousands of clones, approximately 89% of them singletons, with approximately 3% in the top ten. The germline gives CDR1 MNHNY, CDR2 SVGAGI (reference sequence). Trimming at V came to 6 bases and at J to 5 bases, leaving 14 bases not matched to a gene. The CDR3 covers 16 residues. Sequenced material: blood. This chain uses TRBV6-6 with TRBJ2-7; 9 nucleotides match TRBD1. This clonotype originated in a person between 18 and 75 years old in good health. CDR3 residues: CASSIRQGGGINEQYF. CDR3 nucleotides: TGTGCCAGCAGCATTAGACAGGGGGGTGGTATAAACGAGCAGTACTTC.